The 27 T cell receptor beta chains below come from one sample, sequenced in a study of control samples from healthy donors and cancer patients. Using immunoSEQ multiplex PCR, the repertoire was profiled, and TCRdb retains in-frame clones only, with some absent. The sample records 150,000 to 200,000 clones, around nine tenths being singletons. The specimen was blood. The receptors come from a man aged 25 to 45 in good health.

This clone has only a few counts. This sequence joins TRBV30 and TRBJ1-5, with D possibly matching TRBD1 (5 bases). Trimming pared 8 bases from V and 0 bases from J, leaving 11 bases between. The germline CDR1 and CDR2 sequences are GTSNPN and SVGIG (reference sequence). The CDR3 length is 13 residues. The chain's CDR3 is CATAGDSNQPQHF. The CDR3 DNA is TGTGCCACCGCGGGGGATAGCAATCAGCCCCAGCATTTT.

The chain recombines TRBV7-8 with TRBJ1-6, with D perhaps matching TRBD1 (5 bases). Trimming left V 3 bases short and J 7 bases short, with 10 bases between. The CDR3 consists of 14 residues. Germline V lookup: CDR1 SGHVS, CDR2 FQNEAQ. As DNA, the CDR3 is TGTGCCAGCAGCTTCCAAGAGGGGAATTCACCCCTCCACTTT. Its protein product is CASSFQEGNSPLHF.

The rearrangement uses TRBV9 and TRBJ2-2; tentatively, D is TRBD2 (6 bases). The CDR3 extends over 15 amino acids. Trimming shortened V by 4 bases and J by 6 bases, and 16 bases separated the two germline ends. From germline, CDR1 is SGDLS and CDR2 YYNGEE. CDR3 in DNA: TGTGCCAGCAGCCTCCAGGCACTAGCCTCCGGGGAGCTGTTTTTT. It encodes CASSLQALASGELFF.

This chain connects TRBV11-2 to TRBJ1-1; D unresolved. The CDR3 covers 13 residues. Per the germline V gene, CDR1 is SGHAT and CDR2 is FQNNGV. The V gene lost 5 bases and the J gene lost 7 bases, with 14 bases spanning the gap. Here the CDR3 DNA reads TGTGCCAGCAGCGCCGCACCGGGCCTTGAAGCTTTCTTT. Its translation: CASSAAPGLEAFF. Full variable domain (outside the CDR3, taken from reference TRBV11-2 and TRBJ1-1): EAGVAQSPRYKIIEKRQSVAFWCNPISGHATLYWYQQILGQGPKLLIQFQNNGVVDDSQLPKDRFSAERLKGVDSTLKIQPAKLEDSAVYLCASSAAPGLEAFFGQGTRLTVV.

The chain has TRBV7-2 and TRBJ2-7; TRBD1 matches 7 bases. The CDR3 loop spans 16 amino acids. The V segment lost 5 bases and the J segment 3 bases; nucleotides outside the gene matches: 13. Per germline, CDR1 SGHTA and CDR2 FQGNSA. The CDR3 region is CASSLGSSGTVYEQYF. CDR3 in DNA: TGTGCCAGCAGCCTCGGTTCCTCCGGGACAGTCTACGAGCAGTACTTC.

The chain employs TRBV6-5 and TRBJ2-3; tentative D call: TRBD2 (6 bases). The CDR3 is 15 amino acids. Trimming removed 2 bases at V and 0 bases at J, with 9 bases between. Germline CDR1 and CDR2: MNHEY and SVGAGI. CDR3 sequence (DNA): TGTGCCAGCAGTTACGGAGGGCGAAGCACAGATACGCAGTATTTT. This translates into CASSYGGRSTDTQYF.

This chain joins TRBV10-3 and TRBJ2-3, with 8 bases matching TRBD1. V lost 0 bases, J lost 1 base, and 3 bases stayed unmatched. Germline V CDR1 and CDR2: ENHRY, SYGVKD. There are 16 residues in the CDR3. CDR3 region: CAISESAGQGTDTQYF. The CDR3 DNA follows: TGTGCCATCAGTGAGTCCGCGGGACAGGGCACAGATACGCAGTATTTT.

V gene TRBV18 combines with J gene TRBJ2-3; TRBD2 might be the D (5 bases). From germline, CDR1 is KGHSH and CDR2 LQKENI. Trimming took off 5 bases at V and 3 bases at J, with 18 bases between the two ends. This CDR3 spans 16 amino acids. CDR3 amino acids: CASSKMDSPQTDTQYF. The CDR3 nucleotides read TGTGCCAGCTCAAAAATGGACTCACCACAGACAGATACGCAGTATTTT.

J is TRBJ1-4 and V is TRBV5-4, with a weak D call TRBD1 (5 bases). This CDR3 is built from 14 residues. CDR1 SGHNT and CDR2 YYREEE come from the germline V gene (reference sequence). The V end was cut by 2 bases, the J end by 14 bases, with 19 bases between. The CDR3 DNA sequence: TGTGCCAGCAGCTTTGGGCAGGGCGGGAAAAGGCTGTTTTTT. Amino acid sequence: CASSFGQGGKRLFF.

This chain connects TRBV12-3 or TRBV12-4 to TRBJ2-3; tentatively, D is TRBD1 or TRBD2 (5 bases each). CDR3 length equals 12 residues. V was cut by 8 bases and J by 0 bases, with 6 bases left in between. The DNA for the CDR3 is TGTGCCAGCGGGGGTAGCACAGATACGCAGTATTTT. Its translation is CASGGSTDTQYF.

This clone was found a few times. CDR3 amino acids: CASSLSHDTGELFF. DNA for the CDR3: TGCGCCAGCAGCTTGAGCCACGACACCGGGGAGCTGTTTTTT. This sequence joins TRBV5-1 and TRBJ2-2; D gene unclear. Germline loops: CDR1 SGHRS, CDR2 YFSETQ. There are 14 residues in the CDR3. V was cut by 1 base and J by 3 bases, with 7 bases left in between.

The V gene is TRBV14, the J gene TRBJ1-6; maybe TRBD1 (6 bases). CDR3 length: 16 residues. Trimming removed 0 bases from V and 10 bases from J, with 16 bases in between. Germline V gene sequence: CDR1 SGHDN, CDR2 FVKESK. The CDR3 DNA reads TGTGCCAGCAGCCAAGAAGGAACAGGGTGGGCCTCACCCCTCCACTTT. Protein sequence: CASSQEGTGWASPLHF.

This chain links TRBV11-3 with TRBJ2-2; TRBD2 agrees at 11 bases. The CDR3 spans 18 residues. V lost 1 base and J lost 1; bases outside the gene matches: 5. Germline V gene lookup returns CDR1 SGHNT and CDR2 YENEEA. The CDR3 here is CASSLGTGTSGNTGELFF. For the CDR3, the DNA is TGTGCCAGCAGCTTAGGGACAGGGACTAGCGGGAACACCGGGGAGCTGTTTTTT.

V gene TRBV3-1 (or the pseudogene TRBV3-2) combines with J gene TRBJ1-4; D not resolved. Trimming took off 1 base at V and 4 bases at J, with 13 bases between the two ends. The germline V gene encodes CDR1 LGHDT and CDR2 YNNKEL (reference sequence). The CDR3 contains 16 residues. The CDR3 is CASSQAVGPNNEKLFF. CDR3 DNA: TGTGCCAGCAGCCAAGCCGTAGGACCGAATAATGAAAAACTGTTTTTT.

This chain links TRBV5-6 with TRBJ1-4; maybe TRBD1 (5 bases). Germline assignment: CDR1 SGHDT and CDR2 YYEEEE. CDR3 size: 15 residues. The germline V and J ends were trimmed by 1 base and 8 bases, with 15 bases remaining between them. The CDR3 here is CASSLISQGREKLFF. The CDR3 region has the DNA TGTGCCAGCAGCTTGATCTCCCAGGGTCGGGAAAAACTGTTTTTT.

The chain couples TRBV4-1 to TRBJ1-2; D gene ambiguous. Germline V gene data show CDR1 as MGHRA and CDR2 as YSYEKL. CDR3 length: 17 amino acids. V was cut by 1 base and J by 5 bases, with 20 bases left in between. CDR3 protein: CASSQAPDGSFYYGYTF. The DNA of the CDR3 is TGCGCCAGCAGCCAAGCCCCGGATGGCAGTTTTTATTATGGCTACACCTTC.

This clone was observed once. The chain links TRBV7-9 to TRBJ2-2; tentatively, D is TRBD1 (6 bases). CDR1 is SEHNR, CDR2 FQNEAQ, per germline (reference sequence). V lost 5 bases and J 4 bases, leaving 11 bases between the germline ends. The CDR3 consists of 14 residues. The CDR3 spells CASSNGTSTGELFF. The CDR3 DNA reads as TGTGCCAGCAGCAACGGGACATCCACCGGGGAGCTGTTTTTT.

This chain connects TRBV4-1 to TRBJ2-1; D unresolved. The CDR3 loop spans 17 amino acids. Trimming pared 0 bases from V and 10 bases from J, leaving 22 bases between. Germline CDR1 and CDR2: MGHRA and YSYEKL. CDR3 region: CASSQEEMATPTREQFF. Here the CDR3 DNA reads TGCGCCAGCAGCCAAGAAGAGATGGCTACACCCACAAGAGAGCAGTTCTTC.

The chain carries TRBV9 and TRBJ2-6; 8 bases align to TRBD1. CDR3 size: 16 residues. Germline lookup yields CDR1 SGDLS and CDR2 YYNGEE. Germline trimming cut 2 bases from V and 4 bases from J; bases unmatched to any gene: 5. CDR3 protein: CASSVQGAAGANVLTF. For the CDR3, the DNA is TGTGCCAGCAGCGTCCAGGGGGCTGCCGGGGCCAACGTCCTGACTTTC.

The sample holds one count of this clone. This chain connects TRBV5-4 to TRBJ2-3; 10 bases agree with TRBD1. The CDR3 has 14 amino acids. Germline V lookup: CDR1 SGHNT, CDR2 YYREEE (reference sequence). After removal of 5 bases from V and 4 bases from J, the junction contained 4 bases not matched to a gene. CDR3 nucleotides: TGTGCCAGCAGTCCCGGGACAGGGGCAGATACGCAGTATTTT. This encodes CASSPGTGADTQYF. The full variable domain, its missing parts supplied by reference TRBV5-4 and TRBJ2-3, is ETGVTQSPTHLIKTRGQQVTLRCSSQSGHNTVSWYQQALGQGPQFIFQYYREEENGRGNFPPRFSGLQFPNYSSELNVNALELDDSALYLCASSPGTGADTQYFGPGTRLTVL.

The rearrangement links TRBV5-1 to TRBJ2-7; maybe TRBD2 (6 bases). Trimming removed 4 bases from V and 2 bases from J, with 7 bases in between. Per germline, CDR1 SGHRS and CDR2 YFSETQ. The CDR3 has 12 amino acids. The chain's CDR3 is CASSPGAYEQYF. Here the CDR3 DNA reads TGCGCCAGCAGCCCGGGGGCCTACGAGCAGTACTTC.

The chain has TRBV18 and TRBJ2-3; TRBD1 agrees at 7 bases. The germline V gene encodes CDR1 KGHSH and CDR2 LQKENI. The V gene end was trimmed by 3 bases and the J gene end by 4 bases; junction bases not matched to a gene: 13. This CDR3 is 17 amino acids long. DNA of the CDR3: TGTGCCAGCTCACCGTTTTCGGGACAGACAACAGCAGATACGCAGTATTTT. Protein product: CASSPFSGQTTADTQYF.

The sample holds one count of this clone. The CDR3 protein is CSGTGSSGNTIYF. The CDR3 DNA reads TGCAGCGGCACAGGGAGCTCTGGAAACACCATATATTTT. The rearrangement uses TRBV29-1 and TRBJ1-3; D may be TRBD1 (6 bases). V was shortened by 7 bases and J by 0 bases, with 10 bases between the two germline ends. The CDR3 consists of 13 residues. Germline V gene sequence: CDR1 SQVTM, CDR2 ANQGSEA.

V is TRBV3-1 (or the pseudogene TRBV3-2) and J is TRBJ2-1, with D possibly called TRBD1 or TRBD2 (5 bases each). Per the germline V gene, CDR1 is LGHDT and CDR2 is YNNKEL (reference sequence). Trimming took off 1 base at V and 0 bases at J, with 7 bases between the two ends. The CDR3 loop spans 15 amino acids. The CDR3 nucleotides are TGTGCCAGCAGCCAAGGGGGGTTCTCCTACAATGAGCAGTTCTTC. It codes for CASSQGGFSYNEQFF.

The chain uses TRBV18 and TRBJ1-6; 7 positions agree with TRBD1. With 3 bases clipped from V and 4 bases from J, the junction kept 3 bases outside the gene matches. CDR3 size: 15 residues. In germline, CDR1 is KGHSH, CDR2 LQKENI. The CDR3 DNA follows: TGTGCCAGCTCACCGGGACAGATGTATAATTCACCCCTCCACTTT. It specifies CASSPGQMYNSPLHF.

The gene calls are TRBV5-5 and TRBJ2-5; D is perhaps TRBD2 (6 bases). Trimming pared 4 bases from V and 1 base from J, leaving 8 bases between. Germline CDR1 and CDR2: SGHKS and YYEKEE (reference sequence). This CDR3 is built from 13 residues. The CDR3 DNA follows: TGTGCCAGCAGCCCGACTAGCCAAGAGACCCAGTACTTC. This translates into CASSPTSQETQYF. Based on the CDR3 plus reference TRBV5-5 and TRBJ2-5, the full variable domain is DAGVTQSPTHLIKTRGQQVTLRCSPISGHKSVSWYQQVLGQGPQFIFQYYEKEERGRGNFPDRFSARQFPNYSSELNVNALLLGDSALYLCASSPTSQETQYFGPGTRLLVL.

This clone was counted a single time. In DNA form, the CDR3 reads TGTGCCTGGAAGGGTTGGGACAGCTATGAAAAACTGTTTTTT. Amino acids: CAWKGWDSYEKLFF. J is TRBJ1-4 and V is TRBV30; 7 bases line up with TRBD1. V gave up 4 bases and J gave up 6 bases; unmatched junction bases: 8. The CDR3 runs 14 residues. CDR1 GTSNPN and CDR2 SVGIG come from the germline V gene (reference sequence). The whole variable domain, filled in from reference TRBV30 and TRBJ1-4, reads SQTIHQWPATLVQPVGSPLSLECTVEGTSNPNLYWYRQAAGRGLQLLFYSVGIGQISSEVPQNLSASRPQDRQFILSSKKLLLSDSGFYLCAWKGWDSYEKLFFGSGTQLSVL.